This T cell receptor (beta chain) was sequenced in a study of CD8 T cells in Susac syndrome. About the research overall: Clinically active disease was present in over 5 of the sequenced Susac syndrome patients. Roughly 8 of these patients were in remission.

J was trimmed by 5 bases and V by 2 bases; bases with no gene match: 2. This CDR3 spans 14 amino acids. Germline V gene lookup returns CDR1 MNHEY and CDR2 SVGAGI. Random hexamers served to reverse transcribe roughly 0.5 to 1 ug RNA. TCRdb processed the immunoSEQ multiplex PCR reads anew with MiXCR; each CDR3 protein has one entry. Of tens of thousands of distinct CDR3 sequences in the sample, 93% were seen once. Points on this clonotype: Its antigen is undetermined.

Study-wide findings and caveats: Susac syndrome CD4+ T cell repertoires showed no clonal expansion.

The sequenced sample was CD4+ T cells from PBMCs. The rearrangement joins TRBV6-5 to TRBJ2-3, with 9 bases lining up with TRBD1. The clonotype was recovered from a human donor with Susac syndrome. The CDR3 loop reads CASSYGTGRDTQYF. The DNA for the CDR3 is TGTGCCAGCAGTTACGGGACAGGGAGAGATACGCAGTATTTT.